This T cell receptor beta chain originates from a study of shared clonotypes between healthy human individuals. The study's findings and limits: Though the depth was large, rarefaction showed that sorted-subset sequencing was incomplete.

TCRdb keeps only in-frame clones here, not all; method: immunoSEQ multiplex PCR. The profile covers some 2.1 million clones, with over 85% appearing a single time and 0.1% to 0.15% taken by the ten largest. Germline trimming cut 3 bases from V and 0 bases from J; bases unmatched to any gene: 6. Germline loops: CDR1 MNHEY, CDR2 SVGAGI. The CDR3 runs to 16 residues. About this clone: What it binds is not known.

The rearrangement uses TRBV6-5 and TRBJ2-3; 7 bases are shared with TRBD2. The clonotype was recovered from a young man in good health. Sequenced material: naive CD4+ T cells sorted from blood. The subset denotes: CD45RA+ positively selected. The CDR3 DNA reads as TGTGCCAGCAGTTATGTTAGCGGGTTAAGCACAGATACGCAGTATTTT. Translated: CASSYVSGLSTDTQYF.